Sequencing of this T cell receptor beta chain was carried out in a study of OX40 agonist ivuxolimab in advanced cancers. Turning to the study itself: Ivuxolimab is an agonistic anti-OX40 (CD134) antibody, and patients were treated with it. Ivuxolimab, which patients received intravenously every 2 weeks, was dosed at 0.01 to 10 mg/kg.

The germline V gene has CDR1 MRHNA and CDR2 SNTAGT. V lost 7 bases and J lost 8, with 23 bases in between. This CDR3 has 15 residues. TCRdb's table, derived via immunoSEQ multiplex PCR, lists solely in-frame clones and lacks some. The sample has 100,000 to 120,000 clones; over 85% are singletons. This clone was recorded only once. The chain has TRBV6-4 and TRBJ1-1, with unresolved D. Sample: CD4+ or CD8+ T cells sorted from blood, taken in a trial of the OX40 agonist ivuxolimab. This clonotype was sampled from an adult with an advanced solid tumor such as melanoma, head and neck, liver or kidney cancer. The CDR3 here is CASTPEAGLKGEAFF. For the CDR3, the DNA is TGTGCCAGCACCCCCGAAGCGGGCCTAAAGGGAGAAGCTTTCTTT.